This paragraph reports one T cell receptor (beta chain). Its antigen is unknown. This sample is part of a study of PD-L1 blockade in urothelial cancer. The J segment lost 6 bases and the V segment lost 5 bases, leaving 11 bases of the junction unmatched. The CDR3 is 16 amino acids. CDR1 is MNHNY, CDR2 SVGAGI, per germline (reference sequence). The time point was: pretreatment peripheral blood. General study points: Tumor-associated clones in the blood of durable-benefit patients grew more at 3 weeks.

Method: immunoSEQ multiplex PCR; TCRdb's copy keeps in-frame clones and lacks some. Here the sample spans about 63,000 clones, approximately 80% being singletons. The sample in question was PBMCs, obtained around atezolizumab (anti-PD-L1) treatment. The gene calls are TRBV6-6 and TRBJ1-3; 9 bases are a match to TRBD1. This TCR derives from a man in his 70s with urothelial cancer. CDR3 region: CASSPTTGQGKNTIYF. The DNA for the CDR3 is TGTGCCAGCAGTCCTACTACGGGACAGGGTAAAAACACCATATATTTT.